These T cell receptor beta chains were read from a single sample in a study of cytomegalovirus exposure and HLA in healthy donors. Assay: immunoSEQ multiplex PCR; the TCRdb copy retains only in-frame clones and omits some. This sample contains about 190,000 clones. Material: PBMCs. The receptors stem from a man aged 25-45 years in good health and CMV-seronegative. Both conserved end residues are part of each CDR3. A D gene is named only where the DNA matches it firmly.

V gene	D gene	J gene	CDR3 DNA	CDR3 protein
TRBV11-2	TRBD2	TRBJ2-3	TGTGCCAGCAGCTCCCGGACTAGCGGGGGCACGGGTACGCAGTATTTT	CASSSRTSGGTGTQYF
TRBV21-1	-	TRBJ2-7	TGTGCCAGCACCGGACATACTACGTTCTACGAGCAGTACTTC	CASTGHTTFYEQYF
TRBV5-1	-	TRBJ2-5	TGCGCCAGCAACCCTTCCGGAGGGTTGAAGGCCCAGTACTTC	CASNPSGGLKAQYF
TRBV10-3	TRBD1	TRBJ1-2	TGTGCCATCAGATTGGGACAGTCGAACTATGGCTACACCTTC	CAIRLGQSNYGYTF
TRBV28	-	TRBJ1-1	TGTGCCAGCACGCGAGCCCGAATCACTGAAGCTTTCTTT	CASTRARITEAFF
TRBV6-5	TRBD2	TRBJ2-1	TGTGCCAGCAGCCACACTAGCGGAAGGTACAATGAGCAGTTCTTC	CASSHTSGRYNEQFF
TRBV10-3	TRBD1	TRBJ1-1	TGTGCCATCCGCGGGACAGGGGGCGCATTCACTGAAGCTTTCTTT	CAIRGTGGAFTEAFF
TRBV19	-	TRBJ1-3	TGTGCCAGTAGTTCCGGTCAGGGACTCTCTGGAAACACCATATATTTT	CASSSGQGLSGNTIYF
TRBV4-2	-	TRBJ1-2	TGTGCCAGCAGCCAAGGGGACACCTCCCTGGGGGCTAACTATGGCTACACCTTC	CASSQGDTSLGANYGYTF
TRBV7-3	-	TRBJ2-5	TGTGCCAGCAGCTTGCGGGCAGACCAAGAGACCCAGTACTTC	CASSLRADQETQYF
TRBV5-6	-	TRBJ1-2	TGTGCCAGCAGCTCGGGGAGTGGAGGCTACACCTTC	CASSSGSGGYTF
TRBV9	-	TRBJ2-5	TGTGCCAGCAGCGTAGGGTTCAGGCAAGAGACCCAGTACTTC	CASSVGFRQETQYF
TRBV9	-	TRBJ2-7	TGTGCCAGCAGCGTAGCTGCCCACAGCTCCTACGAGCAGTACTTC	CASSVAAHSSYEQYF
TRBV9	TRBD1	TRBJ2-5	TGTGCCAGCAGCGTAGATACAGGGGGAAGGGAGACCCAGTACTTC	CASSVDTGGRETQYF
TRBV7-2	TRBD2	TRBJ2-2	TGTGCCAGCGTCTCCGGCCCGGGACTAGTGGCCGGGGAGCTGTTTTTT	CASVSGPGLVAGELFF
TRBV7-9	-	TRBJ1-2	TGTGCCAGCAGCTTATCAGGCGCTAACTATGGCTACACCTTC	CASSLSGANYGYTF
TRBV4-1	-	TRBJ2-7	TGCGCCAGCAGCCAAGATGGGCTCTCCTACGAGCAGTACTTC	CASSQDGLSYEQYF
TRBV19	-	TRBJ1-1	TGTGCCAGTAGTCGCGTACCCCCCGGGGGGACTGAAGCTTTCTTT	CASSRVPPGGTEAFF
TRBV19	-	TRBJ1-2	TGTGCCAGTAGTATAGGGCAGAACCCTAACTATGGCTACACCTTC	CASSIGQNPNYGYTF
TRBV2	-	TRBJ1-2	TGTGCCAGCAAATTTGGAGAAACTAACTATGGCTACACCTTC	CASKFGETNYGYTF
TRBV11-1	-	TRBJ2-7	TGTGCCAGCAGCTTAGCGTGGCAGTCCTACGAGCAGTACTTC	CASSLAWQSYEQYF
TRBV27	-	TRBJ1-1	TGTGCCAGCAGTTTCGTCAGATACACTGAAGCTTTCTTT	CASSFVRYTEAFF
TRBV5-1	TRBD1	TRBJ2-2	TGCGCCAGCAGCTTGGAGGGACAGGGAATCGCCGGGGAGCTGTTTTTT	CASSLEGQGIAGELFF
TRBV19	TRBD2	TRBJ2-5	TGTGCCAGTAGTATAGCCCCGGGACTAGCGGGGACCCAAGAGACCCAGTACTTC	CASSIAPGLAGTQETQYF
TRBV28	-	TRBJ2-7	TGTGCCAGAACCCCCAGCGGGTCCACCTACGAGCAGTACTTC	CARTPSGSTYEQYF
TRBV7-2	TRBD1	TRBJ1-1	TGTGCCAGCAGCTTATTGGACCCGGGACAGTGGAACACTGAAGCTTTCTTT	CASSLLDPGQWNTEAFF